Detailed here is one T cell receptor beta chain. The target of this receptor is not known. No clone much larger than this one lies a single base away; base qualities are absent. This specimen comes from a study of a mutant IDH1 vaccine in newly diagnosed glioma (TCRdb year 2021). Study-level background: In the chemotherapy-containing groups, vaccination started alongside temozolomide cycles, whereas in patients who had radiotherapy alone it started 4-6 weeks after radiotherapy. Peripheral blood was collected at six visits: V03 (baseline), V05, V07, V10, V12 and V13. For exploratory analyses, roughly 25 treated patients had longitudinal TCRB deep sequencing done wherever samples were available. The week-35 safety follow-up was designated visit V12, and the week-47 end of study was designated visit V13. Of the 32 patients who were treated, 62.5% were male and roughly 40% were female, and the mean age was around 40 years. Before enrollment, most patients had been given radiochemotherapy with temozolomide as standard therapy, while the rest had received either radiotherapy alone or temozolomide alone.

Results and caveats for the whole study, not just this receptor: Selection of PBMC samples for TCRB deep sequencing was based on availability. Immune responses induced by the vaccine were seen in over 80% of patients across multiple MHC alleles. The authors noted that analyses of patient blood samples could not be reproduced because of sample limitations. Changes in the top peripheral T cell clonotypes picked up by TCRB sequencing did not appear to be linked to pseudoprogression.

Read against the paper, the sample's time point label means: week 47, end of study. Each vaccine dose, consisting of 300 ug of a 20-mer mutant IDH1 peptide in Montanide, was administered subcutaneously with topical imiquimod. Patients received eight vaccinations in weeks 1, 3, 5, 7, 11, 15, 19 and 23, corresponding to visits V03 through V10. The donors had newly diagnosed IDH1-mutant astrocytomas of WHO grade 3 or 4 that showed loss of nuclear ATRX. The samples were drawn from NOA16, a multicentre, single-arm, open-label phase I trial in Germany that tested a mutant IDH1 peptide vaccine in humans for the first time. Genomic DNA for TCRB sequencing was isolated from EDTA blood with the DNeasy Blood and Tissue Kit. The library was produced with the immunoSEQ multiplex PCR assay. Rearranged TCR beta chain sequences were amplified with the hsTCRB Kit following the manufacturer's protocol. An Illumina MiSeq was used to sequence the TCRB libraries. The authors' pipeline ran thus. The kit vendor's proprietary platform handled demultiplexing, trimming and gene mapping. TCRdb obtained this table from immuneACCESS and retained in-frame rearrangements with V and J assigned. These tables miss some clones; where compared with another copy, unresolved V genes account for less than half of the shortfall, and the remainder is unexplained. That table furnishes V, J and clone size, whereas the DNA furnished D and trimming. Present in this sample are 75,000 to 95,000 clones, approximately 89% of which were seen just once. The ten most abundant clones make up approximately 0.8% of the sample.

CDR1 is given as SGHTA and CDR2 as FQGTGA, both from the germline V gene. The CDR3 runs 13 residues from the cysteine to the phenylalanine. Left in the record is the CDR3 DNA by itself, 39 bases read in frame from the first base. V was cut back by 5 bases and J by 7 bases, leaving a gap of 12 bases between them. Here the chain combines TRBV7-3 and TRBJ2-1; the D segment cannot be called with confidence. The receptor comes from a woman aged 50 to 60 with glioma. Here the sequenced sample was PBMCs, taken from a glioma patient whose treatment included an IDH1 peptide vaccine. The CDR3 corresponds to CASSTGTSNEQFF. In nucleotide form, the sequence is TGTGCCAGCAGCACTGGCACATCGAATGAGCAGTTCTTC.